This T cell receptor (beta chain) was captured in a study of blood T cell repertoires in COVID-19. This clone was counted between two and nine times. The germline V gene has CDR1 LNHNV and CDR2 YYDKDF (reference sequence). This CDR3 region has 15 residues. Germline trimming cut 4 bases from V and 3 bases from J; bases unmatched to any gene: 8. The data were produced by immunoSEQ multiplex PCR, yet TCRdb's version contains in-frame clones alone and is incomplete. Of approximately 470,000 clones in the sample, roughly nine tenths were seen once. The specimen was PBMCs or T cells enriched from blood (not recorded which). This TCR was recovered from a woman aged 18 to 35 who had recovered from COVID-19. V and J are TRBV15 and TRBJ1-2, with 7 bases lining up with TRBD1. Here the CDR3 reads CATSTLDRLDYGYTF. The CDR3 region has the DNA TGTGCCACCAGCACCCTGGACAGGCTGGACTATGGCTACACCTTC.